This T cell receptor (beta chain) came from a study of OX40 agonist ivuxolimab in advanced cancers. On the study more broadly: Dose-escalation patients suffered from hepatocellular carcinoma, melanoma, renal cell or head and neck cancer. Study conclusions and caveats: CD8+ T cells were the subset that, on average, had more expanded clones than CD4+. It was not determined which antigens were specifically recognized by the peripheral T cells that had undergone clonal expansion.

Autoimmune disease history or systemic immunosuppression barred patients. Turning to this clone: Its antigen is still unknown.

The repertoire was sequenced with immunoSEQ multiplex PCR; TCRdb's copy has only in-frame clones and lacks some. The sample gives around 84,000 clones, approximately 92% of which show up once; roughly 0.56% is in the top ten. The specimen was CD4+ or CD8+ T cells sorted from blood, collected in a trial of the OX40 agonist ivuxolimab. The TCR originated in an adult with an advanced solid tumor such as melanoma, head and neck, liver or kidney cancer.

CDR3 bases: TGTGCCAGCAGCTTAGACCGGACAGGGCGGTACGAGCAGTACTTC. Residues: CASSLDRTGRYEQYF. The chain combines TRBV7-3 with TRBJ2-7; 8 nucleotides line up with TRBD1. Germline lookup yields CDR1 SGHTA and CDR2 FQGTGA. This CDR3 spans 15 amino acids. The V and J ends lost 2 bases and 4 bases, in that order; junction bases with no gene match: 7.